Each of the 14 T cell receptor beta chains below was sequenced from the same sample in a study of blood T cell repertoires in COVID-19 (dated by TCRdb to the early 2020s). The library was generated by the immunoSEQ multiplex PCR assay. Here the immuneACCESS table is served through TCRdb, limited to in-frame sequences with V and J called. Missing clones are a known gap in these copies; in checked studies unresolved V genes cover under half, and the rest lacks a known reason. The table for this sample lists roughly 200,000 clones; 80% of them were counted only once. The ten largest account for roughly 6.4% of the sample. Material: peripheral blood. The receptor source for this set is a man aged 55 to 70 with acute or convalescent COVID-19.

The V call is TRBV6-1, the J call TRBJ1-2, with TRBD1 matching 9 bases. The CDR3 loop spans 17 amino acids. After removal of 2 bases from V and 7 bases from J, the junction contained 14 bases not matched to a gene. Germline lookup yields CDR1 MNHNS and CDR2 SASEGT. The CDR3 nucleotides read TGTGCCAGCAGTGAAACGGGACAGGGTGTGAACGTCCGTGGCTACACCTTC. Translated: CASSETGQGVNVRGYTF.

This clone appeared a few times. The gene calls are TRBV2 and TRBJ1-4; TRBD1 matches 8 bases. CDR1 SNHLY and CDR2 FYNNEI come from the germline V gene. With V trimmed by 3 bases and J by 7 bases, 1 base remained unmatched. This CDR3 region has 13 residues. The CDR3 here is CASSDRGREKLFF. The CDR3 DNA reads as TGTGCCAGCAGTGACAGGGGGCGTGAAAAACTGTTTTTT.

The CDR3 is CASSYRSGTLNQPQHF. CDR3 DNA sequence: TGTGCCAGCAGTTATCGGTCAGGCACGCTTAATCAGCCCCAGCATTTT. The genes are TRBV28 and TRBJ1-5; D uncertain. The V and J ends lost 4 bases and 4 bases respectively, with 17 bases between them. CDR1 and CDR2 from the germline V gene are MDHEN and SYDVKM. CDR3 length equals 16 residues.

This clone was counted between two and nine times. V is TRBV11-3 and J is TRBJ2-1; 7 bases map to TRBD2. Germline lookup yields CDR1 SGHNT and CDR2 YENEEA. The length of the CDR3 is 15 residues. V lost 3 bases and J lost 7; bases outside the gene matches: 9. DNA of the CDR3: TGTGCCAGCAGCTTGGGGTCTAACGGGGGGAATGAGCAGTTCTTC. Translating gives CASSLGSNGGNEQFF.

The V call is TRBV19, the J call TRBJ1-2; 7 bases fit TRBD1. CDR1 LNHDA and CDR2 SQIVND come from the germline V gene (reference sequence). The V gene end was trimmed by 1 base and the J gene end by 3 bases; junction bases not matched to a gene: 8. This CDR3 is built from 16 residues. The CDR3 DNA reads TGTGCCAGTAGTATAGGCGGGACAGTTTCGCACTATGGCTACACCTTC. It translates to CASSIGGTVSHYGYTF.

The V call is TRBV30, the J call TRBJ1-5; D unclear. CDR1 GTSNPN and CDR2 SVGIG come from the germline V gene (reference sequence). With 2 bases removed from V and 0 bases from J, the gap between germline ends came to 8 bases. CDR3 length: 14 amino acids. CDR3 nucleotide sequence: TGTGCCTGGAGTCGGGATAATAGCAATCAGCCCCAGCATTTT. It specifies CAWSRDNSNQPQHF. Using reference TRBV30 and TRBJ1-5 for the parts outside the CDR3, the full variable domain is SQTIHQWPATLVQPVGSPLSLECTVEGTSNPNLYWYRQAAGRGLQLLFYSVGIGQISSEVPQNLSASRPQDRQFILSSKKLLLSDSGFYLCAWSRDNSNQPQHFGDGTRLSIL.

This sequence joins TRBV19 and TRBJ2-1; TRBD2 matches at 11 bases. The CDR3 covers 15 residues. Germline loops: CDR1 LNHDA, CDR2 SQIVND (reference sequence). Losses at the gene ends were 4 bases for V and 4 bases for J; bases not matched to a gene: 3. The CDR3 spells CASSKGTSGYNEQFF. As DNA, the CDR3 is TGTGCCAGTAGTAAAGGGACTAGCGGTTACAATGAGCAGTTCTTC.

J is TRBJ1-4 and V is TRBV19; D unresolved. The germline V gene has CDR1 LNHDA and CDR2 SQIVND (reference sequence). Between the trimmed V and J ends, which lost 2 bases and 8 bases, there was a span of 15 bases. The CDR3 is made up of 15 amino acids. CDR3 in DNA: TGTGCCAGTAGTATACCTGCGTGGGAGGGCGAAAAACTGTTTTTT. Its translation is CASSIPAWEGEKLFF.

This clone is a singleton in its sample. The rearrangement uses TRBV3-1 (or the pseudogene TRBV3-2) and TRBJ1-1, with a tentative D call TRBD1 (6 bases). Trimming pared 6 bases from V and 8 bases from J, leaving 19 bases between. This CDR3 spans 14 amino acids. CDR1 is LGHDT, CDR2 YNNKEL, per germline (reference sequence). Here the CDR3 reads CASSIGQPPAEAFF. The CDR3 DNA is TGTGCCAGCAGTATCGGACAGCCACCAGCAGAAGCTTTCTTT.

The genes are TRBV10-2 and TRBJ2-5; 9 nucleotides agree with TRBD1. The V gene's germline CDR1 is WSHSY and CDR2 SAAADI. J lost 5 bases, V lost 7 bases, and 17 bases had no gene match. The CDR3 length is 17 residues. CDR3 coding DNA: TGCGCCAGCAAAAAAAGTCCCGGGACAGGGAGTTGGGAGACCCAGTACTTC. Encoded protein: CASKKSPGTGSWETQYF.

This clone has only a few counts. The V and J genes are TRBV2 and TRBJ2-3; D unclear. V was pared by 3 bases and J by 6 bases, with 13 bases between. The CDR3 has 14 residues. Germline V gives CDR1 SNHLY, CDR2 FYNNEI. The CDR3 here is CASSDASSEDTQYF. CDR3 bases: TGTGCCAGCAGTGACGCCTCGAGCGAGGATACGCAGTATTTT.

The chain combines TRBV11-1 with TRBJ2-3; D possibly corresponds to TRBD2 (6 bases). Between the trimmed V and J ends, which lost 2 bases and 2 bases, there was a span of 8 bases. Per the germline V gene, CDR1 is SGHAT and CDR2 is FQDESV (reference sequence). The CDR3 contains 14 residues. The CDR3 sequence: CASSLRGTTDTQYF. CDR3 sequence (DNA): TGTGCCAGCAGCTTACGGGGGACCACAGATACGCAGTATTTT.

This clone was counted a single time. The chain links TRBV6-6 to TRBJ2-1, with D maybe TRBD2 (6 bases). The CDR3 is made up of 15 amino acids. Trimming cost V 0 bases and J 3 bases, with 9 bases left between them. CDR1 is MNHNY, CDR2 SVGAGI, per germline (reference sequence). The CDR3 DNA reads as TGTGCCAGCAGTTACTCTAGCGGCAACTACAATGAGCAGTTCTTC. Translated: CASSYSSGNYNEQFF.

This rearrangement joins TRBV15 to TRBJ2-3; TRBD2 matches 10 bases. This CDR3 has 15 residues. Germline V gene lookup returns CDR1 LNHNV and CDR2 YYDKDF (reference sequence). The V segment lost 6 bases and the J segment 1 base; nucleotides outside the gene matches: 4. The CDR3 spells CATRGLAGGTDTQYF. CDR3 sequence (DNA): TGTGCCACCAGGGGGCTAGCGGGGGGCACAGATACGCAGTATTTT.